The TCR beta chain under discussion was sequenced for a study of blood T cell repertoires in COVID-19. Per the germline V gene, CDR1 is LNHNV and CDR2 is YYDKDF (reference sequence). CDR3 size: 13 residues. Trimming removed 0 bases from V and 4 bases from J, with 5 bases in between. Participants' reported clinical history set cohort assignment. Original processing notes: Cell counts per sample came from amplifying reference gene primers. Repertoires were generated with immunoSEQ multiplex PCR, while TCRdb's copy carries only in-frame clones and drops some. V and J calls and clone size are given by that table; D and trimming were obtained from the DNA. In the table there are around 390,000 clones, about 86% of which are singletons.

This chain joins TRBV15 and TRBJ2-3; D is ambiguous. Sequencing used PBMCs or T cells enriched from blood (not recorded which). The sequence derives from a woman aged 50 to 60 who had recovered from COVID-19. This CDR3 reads CATSRELADTQYF. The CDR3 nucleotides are TGTGCCACCAGCAGAGAACTTGCAGATACGCAGTATTTT.